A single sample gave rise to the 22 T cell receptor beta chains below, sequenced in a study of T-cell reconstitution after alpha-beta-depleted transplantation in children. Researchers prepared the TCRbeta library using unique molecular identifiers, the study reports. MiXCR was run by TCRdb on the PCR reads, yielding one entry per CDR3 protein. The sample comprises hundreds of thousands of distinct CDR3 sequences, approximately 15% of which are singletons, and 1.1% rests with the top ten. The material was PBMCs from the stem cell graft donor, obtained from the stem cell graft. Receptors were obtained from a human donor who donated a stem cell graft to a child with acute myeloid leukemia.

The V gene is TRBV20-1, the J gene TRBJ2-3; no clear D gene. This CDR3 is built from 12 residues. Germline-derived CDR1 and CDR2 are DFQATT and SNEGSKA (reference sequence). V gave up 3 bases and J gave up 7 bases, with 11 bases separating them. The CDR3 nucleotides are TGCAGTGCTAGCCCTCAGGAAAATACGCAGTATTTT. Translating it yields CSASPQENTQYF.

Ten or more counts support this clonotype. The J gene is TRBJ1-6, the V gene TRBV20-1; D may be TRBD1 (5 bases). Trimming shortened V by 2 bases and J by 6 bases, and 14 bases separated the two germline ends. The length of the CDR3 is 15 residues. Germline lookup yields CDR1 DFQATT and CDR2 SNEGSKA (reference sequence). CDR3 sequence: CSARRTGTLNSPLHF. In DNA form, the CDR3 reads TGCAGTGCTAGACGTACCGGGACTCTTAATTCACCCCTCCACTTT.

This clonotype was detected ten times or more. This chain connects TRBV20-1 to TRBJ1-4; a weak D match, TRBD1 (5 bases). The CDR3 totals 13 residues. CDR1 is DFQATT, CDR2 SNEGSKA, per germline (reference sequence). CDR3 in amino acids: CSSGLTTNEKLFF. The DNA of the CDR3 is TGCAGCTCGGGACTGACAACTAATGAAAAACTGTTTTTT.

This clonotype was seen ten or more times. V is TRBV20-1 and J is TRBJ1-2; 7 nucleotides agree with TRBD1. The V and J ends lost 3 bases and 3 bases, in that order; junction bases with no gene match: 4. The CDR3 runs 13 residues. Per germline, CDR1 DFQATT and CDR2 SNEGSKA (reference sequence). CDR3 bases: TGCAGTGCTAGTGACAGGGACTACTATGGCTACACCTTC. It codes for CSASDRDYYGYTF.

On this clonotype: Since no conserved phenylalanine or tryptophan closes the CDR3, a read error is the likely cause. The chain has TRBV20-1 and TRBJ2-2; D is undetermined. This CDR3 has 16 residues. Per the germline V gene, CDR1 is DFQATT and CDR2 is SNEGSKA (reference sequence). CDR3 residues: CSARELGLAKTGELFV. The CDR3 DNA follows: TGCAGTGCTAGAGAGCTGGGATTGGCGAAGACCGGGGAGCTGTTTGTT.

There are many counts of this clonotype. DNA for the CDR3: TGCAGTGCTAGAGATAAAGGGGTAACTCAGCCCCAGCATTTT. Its protein product is CSARDKGVTQPQHF. The rearrangement uses TRBV20-1 and TRBJ1-5, with D perhaps matching TRBD1 (5 bases). This CDR3 has 14 residues. The germline V gene encodes CDR1 DFQATT and CDR2 SNEGSKA (reference sequence). V lost 0 bases and J lost 6, with 12 bases in between.

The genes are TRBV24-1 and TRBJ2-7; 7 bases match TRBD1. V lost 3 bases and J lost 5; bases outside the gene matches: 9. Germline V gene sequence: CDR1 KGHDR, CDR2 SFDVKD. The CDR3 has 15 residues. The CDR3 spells CATSDPGTDGHEQYF. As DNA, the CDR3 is TGTGCCACCAGTGATCCCGGGACAGACGGTCACGAGCAGTACTTC.

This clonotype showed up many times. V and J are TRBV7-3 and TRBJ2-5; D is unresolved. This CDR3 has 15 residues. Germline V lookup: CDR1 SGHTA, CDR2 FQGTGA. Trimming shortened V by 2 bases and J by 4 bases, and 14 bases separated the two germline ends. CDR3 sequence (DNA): TGTGCCAGCAGCTTACCCGACCTTCGGAGAGAGACCCAGTACTTC. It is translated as CASSLPDLRRETQYF.

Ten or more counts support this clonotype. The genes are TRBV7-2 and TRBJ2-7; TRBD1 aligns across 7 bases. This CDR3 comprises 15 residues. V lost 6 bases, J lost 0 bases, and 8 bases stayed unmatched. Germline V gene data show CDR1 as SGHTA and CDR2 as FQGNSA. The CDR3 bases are TGTGCCAGCAGTAACAACAGGGGCCTCTCCTACGAGCAGTACTTC. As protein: CASSNNRGLSYEQYF.

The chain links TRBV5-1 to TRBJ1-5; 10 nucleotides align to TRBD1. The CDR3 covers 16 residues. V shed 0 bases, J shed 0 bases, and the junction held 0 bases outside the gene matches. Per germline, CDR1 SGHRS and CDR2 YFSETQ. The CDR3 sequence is CASSLGDRGSNQPQHF. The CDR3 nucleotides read TGCGCCAGCAGCTTGGGGGACAGGGGTAGCAATCAGCCCCAGCATTTT.

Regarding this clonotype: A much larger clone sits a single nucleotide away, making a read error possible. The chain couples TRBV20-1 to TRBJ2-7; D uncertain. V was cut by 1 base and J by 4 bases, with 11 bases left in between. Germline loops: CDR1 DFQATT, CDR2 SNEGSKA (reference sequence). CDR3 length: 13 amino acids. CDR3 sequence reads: CSARGPGLYEQYF. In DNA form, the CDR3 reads TGCAGTGCTAGAGGACCCGGTTTGTACGAGCAGTACTTC.

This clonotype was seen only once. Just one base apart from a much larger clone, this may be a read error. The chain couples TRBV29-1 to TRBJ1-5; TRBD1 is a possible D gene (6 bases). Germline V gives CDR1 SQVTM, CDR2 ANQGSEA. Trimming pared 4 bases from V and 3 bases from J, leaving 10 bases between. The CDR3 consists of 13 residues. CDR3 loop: CSVGDTDNQPQHF. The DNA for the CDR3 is TGCAGCGTTGGGGACACGGACAATCAGCCCCAGCATTTT.

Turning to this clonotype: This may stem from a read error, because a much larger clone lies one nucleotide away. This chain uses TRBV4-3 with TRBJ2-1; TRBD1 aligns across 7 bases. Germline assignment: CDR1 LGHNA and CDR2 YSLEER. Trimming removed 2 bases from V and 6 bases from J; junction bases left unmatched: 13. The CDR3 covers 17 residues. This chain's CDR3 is CASSQYLNGQASNEQFF. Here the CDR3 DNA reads TGCGCCAGCAGCCAATACTTGAACGGACAGGCAAGCAATGAGCAGTTCTTC.

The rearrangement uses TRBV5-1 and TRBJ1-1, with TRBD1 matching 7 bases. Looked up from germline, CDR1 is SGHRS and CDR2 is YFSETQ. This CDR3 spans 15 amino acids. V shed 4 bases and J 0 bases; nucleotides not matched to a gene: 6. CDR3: CASSLRDSVNTEAFF. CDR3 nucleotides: TGCGCCAGCAGCCTCCGGGACAGCGTGAACACTGAAGCTTTCTTT. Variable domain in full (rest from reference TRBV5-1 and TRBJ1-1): KAGVTQTPRYLIKTRGQQVTLSCSPISGHRSVSWYQQTPGQGLQFLFEYFSETQRNKGNFPGRFSGRQFSNSRSEMNVSTLELGDSALYLCASSLRDSVNTEAFFGQGTRLTVV.

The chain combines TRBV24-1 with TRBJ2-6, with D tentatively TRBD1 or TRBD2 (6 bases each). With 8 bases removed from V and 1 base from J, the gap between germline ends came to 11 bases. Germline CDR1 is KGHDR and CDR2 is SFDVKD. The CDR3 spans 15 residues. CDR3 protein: CATTLGGSGANVLTF. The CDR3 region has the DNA TGTGCCACCACCTTAGGGGGGTCTGGGGCCAACGTCCTGACTTTC.

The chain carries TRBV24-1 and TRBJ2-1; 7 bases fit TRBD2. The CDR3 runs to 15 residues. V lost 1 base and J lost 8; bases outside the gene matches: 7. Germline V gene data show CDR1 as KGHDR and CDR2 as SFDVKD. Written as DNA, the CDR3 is TGTGCCACCAGTGATTTAGCGGGGTGGGGCGATGAGCAGTTCTTC. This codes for CATSDLAGWGDEQFF.

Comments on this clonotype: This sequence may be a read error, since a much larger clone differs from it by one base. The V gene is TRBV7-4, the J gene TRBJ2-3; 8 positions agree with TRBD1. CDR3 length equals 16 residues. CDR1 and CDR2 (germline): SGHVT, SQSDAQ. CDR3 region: CASSPGQGKSTDSQYF. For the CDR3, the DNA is TGTGCCAGCAGCCCTGGACAGGGAAAGAGCACAGATTCGCAGTATTTT.

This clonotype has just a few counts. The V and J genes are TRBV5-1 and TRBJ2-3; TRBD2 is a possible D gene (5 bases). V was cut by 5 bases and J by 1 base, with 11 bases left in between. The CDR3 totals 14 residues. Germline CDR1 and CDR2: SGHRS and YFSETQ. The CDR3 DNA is TGCGCCAGCAGGAAGGAGGAAGGCACAGATACGCAGTATTTT. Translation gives CASRKEEGTDTQYF.

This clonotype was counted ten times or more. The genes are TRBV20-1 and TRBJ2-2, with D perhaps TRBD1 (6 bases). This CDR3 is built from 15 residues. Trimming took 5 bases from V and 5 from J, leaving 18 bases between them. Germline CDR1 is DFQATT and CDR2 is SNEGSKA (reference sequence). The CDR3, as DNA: TGCAGTGCTGAAGCCCCCGGGACACTGACCGGGGAGCTGTTTTTT. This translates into CSAEAPGTLTGELFF.

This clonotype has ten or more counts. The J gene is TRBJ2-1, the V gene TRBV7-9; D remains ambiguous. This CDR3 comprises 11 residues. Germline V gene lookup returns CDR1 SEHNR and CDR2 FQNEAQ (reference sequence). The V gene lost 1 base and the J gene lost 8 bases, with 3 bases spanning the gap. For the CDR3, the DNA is TGTGCCAGCAGCTTAGAGTATGAGCAGTTCTTC. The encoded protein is CASSLEYEQFF.

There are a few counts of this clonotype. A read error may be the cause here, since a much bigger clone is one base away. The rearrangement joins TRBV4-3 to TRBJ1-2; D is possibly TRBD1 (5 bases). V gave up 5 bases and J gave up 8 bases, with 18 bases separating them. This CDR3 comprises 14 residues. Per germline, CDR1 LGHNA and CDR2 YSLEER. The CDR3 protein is CASSRQSRGTGYTF. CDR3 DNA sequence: TGCGCCAGCAGCAGGCAGAGTCGGGGGACCGGCTACACCTTC.

CDR3 in DNA: TGTGCCACCAGTGCTATAGGGGGGCAAGCTTTCTTT. It translates to CATSAIGGQAFF. The rearrangement links TRBV24-1 to TRBJ1-1, with D perhaps matching TRBD1 (6 bases). With 5 bases removed from V and 9 bases from J, the gap between germline ends came to 12 bases. The CDR3 loop spans 12 amino acids. Germline V gives CDR1 KGHDR, CDR2 SFDVKD.